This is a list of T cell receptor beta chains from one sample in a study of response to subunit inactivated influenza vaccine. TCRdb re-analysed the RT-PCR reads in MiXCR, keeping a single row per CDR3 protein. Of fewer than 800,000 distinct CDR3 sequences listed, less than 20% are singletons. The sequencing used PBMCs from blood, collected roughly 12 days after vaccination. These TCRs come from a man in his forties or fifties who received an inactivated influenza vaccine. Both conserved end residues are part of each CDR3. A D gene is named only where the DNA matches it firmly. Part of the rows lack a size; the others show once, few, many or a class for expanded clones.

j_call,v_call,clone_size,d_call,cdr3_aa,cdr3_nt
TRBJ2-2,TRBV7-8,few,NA,CASSLMIGTGELFF,TGTGCCAGCAGCTTAATGATCGGCACCGGGGAGCTGTTTTTT
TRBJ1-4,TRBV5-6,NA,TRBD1,CASSSGQGSRDDEKLFF,TGTGCCAGCAGTAGTGGACAGGGGTCGCGGGATGATGAAAAACTGTTTTTT
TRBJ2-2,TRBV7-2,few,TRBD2,CASSRSGSWTGELFF,TGTGCCAGCAGCCGTAGCGGGAGCTGGACCGGGGAGCTGTTTTTT
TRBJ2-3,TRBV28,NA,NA,CASSLVGVGDTQYF,TGTGCCAGCAGTTTGGTGGGGGTTGGAGATACGCAGTATTTT
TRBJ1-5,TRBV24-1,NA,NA,CATSDGGRSNQPQHF,TGTGCCACCAGTGATGGGGGGAGAAGCAATCAGCCCCAGCATTTT
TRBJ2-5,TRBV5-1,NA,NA,CASSLGRPPETQYF,TGCGCCAGCAGCTTGGGGCGACCTCCCGAGACCCAGTACTTC
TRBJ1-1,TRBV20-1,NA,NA,CSAKDQGFAEAFF,TGCAGTGCCAAGGACCAGGGGTTCGCTGAAGCTTTCTTT
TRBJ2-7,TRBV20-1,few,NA,CSARSIGGRTYEQYF,TGCAGTGCTAGGTCAATAGGGGGGCGCACCTACGAGCAGTACTTC
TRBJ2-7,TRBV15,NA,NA,CATSEAVTYEQYF,TGTGCCACCAGCGAAGCGGTCACCTACGAGCAGTACTTC
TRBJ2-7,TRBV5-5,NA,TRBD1,CASSMQGAQSYEQYF,TGTGCCAGCAGTATGCAGGGGGCGCAGAGCTACGAGCAGTACTTC
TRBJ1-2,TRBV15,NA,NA,CATSRDREDRGYTF,TGTGCCACCAGCAGAGATAGGGAGGATAGAGGCTACACCTTC
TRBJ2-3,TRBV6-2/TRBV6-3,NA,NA,CASSYLLGGWVTDTQYF,TGTGCCAGCAGTTACCTTCTAGGGGGTTGGGTCACAGATACGCAGTATTTT
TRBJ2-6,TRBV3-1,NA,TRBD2,CASSETTSGVSGANVLTF,TGTGCCAGCAGCGAGACCACTAGCGGGGTCTCTGGGGCCAACGTCCTGACTTTC
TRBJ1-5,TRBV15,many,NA,CATSRAMGVGNQPQHF,TGTGCCACCAGCAGAGCAATGGGGGTGGGCAATCAGCCCCAGCATTTT
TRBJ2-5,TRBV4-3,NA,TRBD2,CASSQDLRGGTPETQYF,TGCGCCAGCAGCCAAGATCTGCGGGGGGGGACTCCGGAGACCCAGTACTTC
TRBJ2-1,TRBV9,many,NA,CASSVAPSQYNEQFF,TGTGCCAGCAGCGTAGCCCCCTCCCAATACAATGAGCAGTTCTTC
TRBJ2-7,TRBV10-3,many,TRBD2,CAISEGLTSGYEQYF,TGTGCCATCAGTGAGGGATTGACTAGCGGCTACGAGCAGTACTTC
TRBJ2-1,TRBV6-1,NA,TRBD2,CASSPTSGRAGDEQFF,TGTGCCAGCAGCCCGACTAGCGGGAGGGCCGGGGATGAGCAGTTCTTC
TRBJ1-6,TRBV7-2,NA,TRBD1,CASSFWGSTGNSPLHF,TGTGCCAGCAGCTTCTGGGGGTCGACAGGGAATTCACCCCTCCACTTT
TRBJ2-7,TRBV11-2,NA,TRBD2,CASSSYSLLAGASDEQYF,TGTGCCAGCAGCTCCTACTCCCTACTAGCGGGAGCCTCGGACGAGCAGTACTTC
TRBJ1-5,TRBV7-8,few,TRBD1,CASSPDRGGHNQPQHF,TGTGCCAGCAGCCCGGACAGGGGGGGGCACAATCAGCCCCAGCATTTT
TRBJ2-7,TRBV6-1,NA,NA,CASRMGSSYEQYF,TGTGCCAGCAGGATGGGGTCAAGTTACGAGCAGTACTTC
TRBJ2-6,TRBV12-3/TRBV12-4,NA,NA,CASTLRTSGANVLTF,TGTGCCAGCACCCTACGGACCTCTGGGGCCAACGTCCTGACTTTC
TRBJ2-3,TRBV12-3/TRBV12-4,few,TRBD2,CASSLVRGGSTDTQYF,TGTGCCAGCAGTTTAGTGCGGGGGGGGAGCACAGATACGCAGTATTTT
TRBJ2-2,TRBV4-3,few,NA,CASSQDPGSGIGELFF,TGCGCCAGCAGCCAAGACCCGGGATCTGGTATCGGGGAGCTGTTTTTT
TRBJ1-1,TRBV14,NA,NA,CASSQGGPKGGAFF,TGTGCCAGCAGCCAAGGTGGACCGAAAGGGGGAGCTTTCTTT
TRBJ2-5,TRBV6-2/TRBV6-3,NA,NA,CASSSIWPKTETQYF,TGTGCCAGCAGTTCTATCTGGCCTAAGACGGAGACCCAGTACTTC
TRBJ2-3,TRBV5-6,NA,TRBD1,CASSFKRTGTTDTQYF,TGTGCCAGCAGCTTCAAAAGGACAGGGACAACAGATACGCAGTATTTT
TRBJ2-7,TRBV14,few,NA,CASSRRGHSYEQYF,TGTGCCAGCAGCCGGCGGGGGCACTCCTACGAGCAGTACTTC
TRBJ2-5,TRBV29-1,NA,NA,CSVEHLLQETQYF,TGCAGCGTTGAACACTTACTACAAGAGACCCAGTACTTC
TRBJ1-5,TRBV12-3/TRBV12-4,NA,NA,CASSLRSSNQPQHF,TGTGCCAGCAGTTTAAGGTCTAGCAATCAGCCCCAGCATTTT
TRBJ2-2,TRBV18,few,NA,CASSPNSRDGELFF,TGTGCCAGCTCACCAAATTCAAGGGACGGGGAGCTGTTTTTT
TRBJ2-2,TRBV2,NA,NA,CASNFGANTGELFF,TGTGCCAGCAATTTCGGGGCGAATACCGGGGAGCTGTTTTTT
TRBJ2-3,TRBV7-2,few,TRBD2,CASSQLAGTDTQYF,TGTGCCAGCAGCCAACTAGCGGGCACAGATACGCAGTATTTT
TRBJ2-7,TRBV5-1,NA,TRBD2,CASSTSLAGEQYF,TGCGCCAGCAGCACCTCGCTAGCGGGCGAGCAGTACTTC
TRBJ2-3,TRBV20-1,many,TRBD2,CSASILAGDTDTQYF,TGCAGTGCTTCGATACTAGCGGGGGACACAGATACGCAGTATTTT
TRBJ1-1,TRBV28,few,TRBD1,CASSFGDRGHTEAFF,TGTGCCAGCAGTTTCGGGGACAGGGGGCACACTGAAGCTTTCTTT
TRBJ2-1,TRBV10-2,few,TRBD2,CASSESIPTSGGALDYNEQFF,TGCGCCAGCAGTGAGTCAATCCCGACTAGCGGGGGGGCCTTGGACTACAATGAGCAGTTCTTC
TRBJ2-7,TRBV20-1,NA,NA,CSAEGLNTYEQYF,TGCAGTGCTGAAGGACTGAATACCTACGAGCAGTACTTC
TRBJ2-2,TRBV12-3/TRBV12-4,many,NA,CASSFSGATGELFF,TGTGCCAGCAGTTTCTCGGGGGCCACCGGGGAGCTGTTTTTT
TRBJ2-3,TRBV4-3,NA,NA,CASSQASTRADTQYF,TGCGCCAGCAGCCAAGCTAGCACGAGAGCAGATACGCAGTATTTT